This entry lists 24 T cell receptor beta chains sequenced from one sample in a study of radiotherapy plus CTLA-4 blockade in lung cancer. TCRdb keeps only in-frame clones here, not all; method: immunoSEQ multiplex PCR. The sample consists of 64,000 or so clones, 72% of them appearing once. The sample was peripheral blood, taken from a patient treated with radiotherapy plus ipilimumab. These receptors all stem from a human donor with non-small cell lung cancer whose response to radiotherapy plus ipilimumab could not be evaluated.

The chain links TRBV7-3 to TRBJ2-3; 14 nucleotides match TRBD2. J was trimmed by 5 bases and V by 3 bases; bases with no gene match: 4. The CDR3 spans 16 residues. CDR1 SGHTA and CDR2 FQGTGA come from the germline V gene. The CDR3 coding sequence is TGTGCCAGCAGCTTTGGGACTAGCGGGAGTATAGATACGCAGTATTTT. This gives the protein CASSFGTSGSIDTQYF.

This clone was seen more than once but under ten times. The genes are TRBV6-1 and TRBJ1-1; D is possibly TRBD1 (6 bases). There are 13 residues in the CDR3. The V gene's germline CDR1 is MNHNS and CDR2 SASEGT. V lost 7 bases to trimming and J lost 5 bases, with 14 bases between them. The CDR3 bases are TGTGCCAGCAAAGAGGCAGGGGAAACTGAAGCTTTCTTT. Its protein product is CASKEAGETEAFF.

The gene calls are TRBV7-8 and TRBJ1-2; D gene uncertain. In germline, CDR1 is SGHVS, CDR2 FQNEAQ. V was clipped by 0 bases and J by 2 bases, with 10 bases between them. The CDR3 is 15 residues long. DNA for the CDR3: TGTGCCAGCAGCTTAGCGTCGGCGGGAAACTATGGCTACACCTTC. Its translation is CASSLASAGNYGYTF.

V usage is TRBV9 and J usage is TRBJ1-2; no reliable D call. The ends were cut back, 0 bases at V and 4 bases at J, with 22 bases in the middle. Germline V gene lookup returns CDR1 SGDLS and CDR2 YYNGEE. The CDR3 runs 18 residues. CDR3 nucleotide sequence: TGTGCCAGCAGCGTAGGAGAGCGAGGGCTACCAGGCCGCTATGGCTACACCTTC. This codes for CASSVGERGLPGRYGYTF.

The rearrangement joins TRBV7-9 to TRBJ2-7; D may be TRBD2 (5 bases). In germline, CDR1 is SEHNR, CDR2 FQNEAQ (reference sequence). The V and J ends lost 4 bases and 12 bases respectively, with 13 bases between them. The CDR3 totals 11 residues. The CDR3 DNA follows: TGTGCCAGCAGCTACGGCGGGCCTTGGTACTTC. This translates into CASSYGGPWYF.

The chain combines TRBV9 with TRBJ1-1; 9 bases are shared with TRBD1. The CDR3 is 15 residues long. Trimming took 3 bases from V and 0 from J; bases not matched to a gene: 3. Germline CDR1 reads SGDLS; CDR2 reads YYNGEE. The CDR3 protein is CASSGYRGLNTEAFF. The DNA for the CDR3 is TGTGCCAGCAGCGGATACAGGGGGCTGAACACTGAAGCTTTCTTT.

This sequence joins TRBV10-2 and TRBJ2-2; 7 bases match TRBD2. Germline V lookup: CDR1 WSHSY, CDR2 SAAADI. Trimming took 6 bases from V and 6 from J; bases not matched to a gene: 4. This CDR3 has 13 residues. Here the CDR3 reads CASRWTRAGELFF. Written as DNA, the CDR3 is TGCGCCAGCAGGTGGACTAGAGCCGGGGAGCTGTTTTTT.

This clone has a handful of counts. The chain recombines TRBV28 with TRBJ1-1, with 7 bases matching TRBD1. This CDR3 comprises 17 residues. Germline V gene sequence: CDR1 MDHEN, CDR2 SYDVKM. Trimming took 2 bases from V and 2 from J; bases not matched to a gene: 11. The DNA of the CDR3 is TGTGCCAGCAGTTTAAGGGGGTACGGGACAGTCAACACTGAAGCTTTCTTT. It encodes CASSLRGYGTVNTEAFF. The variable domain in full, completed from reference TRBV28 and TRBJ1-1, reads DVKVTQSSRYLVKRTGEKVFLECVQDMDHENMFWYRQDPGLGLRLIYFSYDVKMKEKGDIPEGYSVSREKKERFSLILESASTNQTSMYLCASSLRGYGTVNTEAFFGQGTRLTVV.

A note on this clone: This specimen includes other DNA sequences encoding the same CDR3. The V and J genes are TRBV7-9 and TRBJ2-2; tentative D call: TRBD1 (7 bases). Germline V gene lookup returns CDR1 SEHNR and CDR2 FQNEAQ (reference sequence). The length of the CDR3 is 19 residues. V was clipped by 9 bases and J by 4 bases, with 30 bases between them. The CDR3 sequence: CASTDDVQGRFVGTGELFF. CDR3 nucleotide sequence: TGTGCCAGTACCGACGATGTACAGGGGAGGTTCGTGGGCACCGGGGAGCTGTTTTTT.

This chain uses TRBV12-5 with TRBJ2-1; maybe TRBD2 (6 bases). The CDR3 consists of 14 residues. Germline values: CDR1 LGHNT, CDR2 FRNRAP. The V and J ends lost 5 bases and 3 bases respectively, with 11 bases between them. The CDR3 loop reads CASGLGTLYNEQFF. The CDR3, as DNA: TGTGCTAGTGGTCTAGGGACTCTCTACAATGAGCAGTTCTTC.

The chain has TRBV5-6 and TRBJ1-2; 11 bases fit TRBD1. Germline lookup yields CDR1 SGHDT and CDR2 YYEEEE. The CDR3 covers 14 residues. J gave up 4 bases and V 4 bases, and 3 bases lay outside the gene matches. CDR3 sequence (DNA): TGTGCCAGCAGCCCGGGACAGGGGGTCTATGGCTACACCTTC. It translates to CASSPGQGVYGYTF.

The chain employs TRBV5-4 and TRBJ2-1; TRBD2 aligns across 10 bases. J gave up 3 bases and V 5 bases, and 5 bases lay outside the gene matches. Germline CDR1 and CDR2: SGHNT and YYREEE (reference sequence). The CDR3 loop spans 15 amino acids. In DNA form, the CDR3 reads TGTGCCAGCAGGCAGGGACTAGCGAGCTACAATGAGCAGTTCTTC. This encodes CASRQGLASYNEQFF.

The chain links TRBV21-1 to TRBJ2-5; the D segment call TRBD2 is taken from the table without a DNA check. TRBV21-1 is designated a pseudogene. The CDR3 spans 18 residues. CDR3 in DNA: TGTGCCAGCAGCAAAGGGGGGATGGCCCGGGAGCACCAAGAGACCCAGTACTTC. This gives the protein CASSKGGMAREHQETQYF.

The chain recombines TRBV11-3 with TRBJ2-1; D call uncertain. The CDR3 sequence is 13 residues long. The germline V and J ends were trimmed by 4 bases and 10 bases, with 14 bases remaining between them. Germline lookup yields CDR1 SGHNT and CDR2 YENEEA. The CDR3 protein is CASSSSRLTEQFF. DNA for the CDR3: TGTGCCAGCAGCTCCTCCCGACTCACCGAGCAGTTCTTC.

This chain links TRBV7-7 with TRBJ2-5; 7 nucleotides match TRBD1. V gave up 5 bases and J gave up 5 bases; unmatched junction bases: 8. Looked up from germline, CDR1 is SSHAT and CDR2 is FNYEAQ (reference sequence). CDR3 length: 14 residues. The CDR3 region is CASSLRAGGETQYF. Here the CDR3 DNA reads TGTGCCAGCAGCCTTAGGGCAGGGGGTGAGACCCAGTACTTC. Full variable domain (missing parts from reference TRBV7-7 and TRBJ2-5): GAGVSQSPRYKVTKRGQDVTLRCDPISSHATLYWYQQALGQGPEFLTYFNYEAQPDKSGLPSDRFSAERPEGSISTLTIQRTEQRDSAMYRCASSLRAGGETQYFGPGTRLLVL.

The DNA of the CDR3 is TGTGCCAGCAGCGGATACCGGGACAGGGAAAATCAGCCCCAGCATTTT. It is translated as CASSGYRDRENQPQHF. This chain uses TRBV7-6 with TRBJ1-5; 9 bases fit TRBD1. From germline, CDR1 is SGHVS and CDR2 FNYEAQ. Trimming cost V 5 bases and J 4 bases; bases outside gene matches: 9. The CDR3 has 16 residues.

The rearrangement uses TRBV5-1 and TRBJ1-2; 7 bases fit TRBD1. The CDR3 loop spans 15 amino acids. V lost 4 bases and J lost 4; bases outside the gene matches: 10. From germline, CDR1 is SGHRS and CDR2 YFSETQ. This chain's CDR3 is CASSTRQGSPYGYTF. In nucleotides, the CDR3 is TGCGCCAGCAGCACCAGACAGGGATCTCCCTATGGCTACACCTTC.

The genes are TRBV7-2 and TRBJ1-3; D is unclear. V lost 3 bases and J lost 6, with 15 bases in between. The CDR3 covers 15 residues. The germline CDR1 and CDR2 sequences are SGHTA and FQGNSA. In DNA form, the CDR3 reads TGTGCCAGCAGCTTGGGAGCGGGCGAGTTAAACACCATATATTTT. Translating gives CASSLGAGELNTIYF. The full variable domain, in which reference TRBV7-2 and TRBJ1-3 provide the parts outside the CDR3, is GAGVSQSPSNKVTEKGKDVELRCDPISGHTALYWYRQSLGQGLEFLIYFQGNSAPDKSGLPSDRFSAERTGGSVSTLTIQRTQQEDSAVYLCASSLGAGELNTIYFGEGSWLTVV.

The V gene is TRBV5-1, the J gene TRBJ2-7; 11 bases are shared with TRBD2. The V gene end was trimmed by 0 bases and the J gene end by 4 bases; junction bases not matched to a gene: 9. The CDR3 length is 17 residues. CDR1 and CDR2 (germline): SGHRS, YFSETQ. CDR3 region: CASSLVLAGGPSYEQYF. CDR3 nucleotide sequence: TGCGCCAGCAGCTTGGTCCTAGCGGGAGGACCTTCTTACGAGCAGTACTTC.

This sequence joins TRBV10-1 and TRBJ2-5; maybe TRBD2 (5 bases). Germline CDR1 WNHNN, CDR2 SYGVQD (reference sequence). V was shortened by 2 bases and J by 5 bases, with 12 bases between the two germline ends. The CDR3 consists of 14 residues. CDR3 coding DNA: TGCGCCAGCAGTGAGATGGGCGAGCGGGAGACCCAGTACTTC. Translated, it gives CASSEMGERETQYF.

This chain connects TRBV9 to TRBJ2-7, with 7 bases lining up with TRBD2. CDR1 and CDR2 from the germline V gene are SGDLS and YYNGEE. With 4 bases clipped from V and 0 bases from J, the junction kept 4 bases outside the gene matches. The CDR3 is 14 residues long. The CDR3 DNA reads TGTGCCAGCAGCCGGGAGGCGAGCTCCTACGAGCAGTACTTC. It codes for CASSREASSYEQYF.

This rearrangement joins TRBV4-2 to TRBJ1-5; D possibly corresponds to TRBD1 (5 bases). From germline, CDR1 is LGHNA and CDR2 YNFKEQ. This CDR3 has 14 residues. With 1 base removed from V and 4 bases from J, the gap between germline ends came to 8 bases. CDR3: CASSQVQDNQPQHF. CDR3 nucleotides: TGTGCCAGCAGCCAAGTACAGGATAATCAGCCCCAGCATTTT.

Here the CDR3 reads CASKKGTSTGELFF. The CDR3 coding sequence is TGTGCCAGCAAAAAAGGGACTAGCACCGGGGAGCTGTTTTTT. The V call is TRBV6-4, the J call TRBJ2-2; TRBD2 matches at 8 bases. V lost 7 bases, J lost 4 bases, and 5 bases stayed unmatched. The CDR3 is 14 amino acids. CDR1 and CDR2 from the germline V gene are MRHNA and SNTAGT.

V is TRBV16 and J is TRBJ1-1; 9 positions match TRBD1. V lost 0 bases and J lost 11; bases outside the gene matches: 4. Germline V CDR1 and CDR2: KGHSY, FQNENV. This CDR3 comprises 13 residues. CDR3 loop: CASSQSTGGSAFF. CDR3 nucleotides: TGTGCCAGCAGCCAATCAACAGGGGGCTCTGCTTTCTTT.